This TCR beta chain was sequenced during a study of CD8 T cells in ankylosing spondylitis. Findings of the study overall: Typical of ankylosing spondylitis blood, it appeared, was a TCR beta motif of fewer than ten highly homologous variants. Existing reports had already noted some motif variants in reactive arthritis synovial fluid and blood. In ankylosing spondylitis patients, matched synovial fluid reportedly showed significant enrichment of disease-linked clones.

For TCR beta, libraries came from quantitative 5'-RACE with molecular barcodes. One entry per CDR3 protein, called by TCRdb with MiXCR from the 5' RACE reads. The sample lists under 450,000 distinct CDR3 sequences, 20% to 25% occurring once. The trim removed 6 bases at V and 1 base at J, leaving 5 bases unmatched. CDR3 length: 15 amino acids. With regard to this clonotype: Its antigen is still unknown.

This receptor was identified in a male donor with ankylosing spondylitis or in good health (not recorded which). V gene TRBV12-3 or TRBV12-4 combines with J gene TRBJ2-5, with 10 bases aligning to TRBD2. Sequenced input: blood, either unsorted or a sorted T cell fraction (not recorded which). The CDR3: CASSSSGGPQETQYF. The CDR3 region has the DNA TGTGCCAGCAGCTCTAGCGGGGGACCCCAAGAGACCCAGTACTTC.